Following are 11 T cell receptor beta chains from one sample sequenced in a study of cytomegalovirus exposure and HLA in healthy donors. The PCR made use of 60 Vbeta and 13 Jbeta primers. Libraries were prepared by immunoSEQ multiplex PCR; TCRdb keeps only in-frame clonotypes and omits some of them. This table has approximately 160,000 clones, roughly 79% appearing once. The sequenced material came from PBMCs. The source is a woman between 40 and 50 years old in good health and CMV-seropositive.

This clone showed up just a few times. The chain is built from TRBV5-1 and TRBJ2-3; 9 nucleotides match TRBD1. Trimming removed 7 bases from V and 5 bases from J; junction bases left unmatched: 11. CDR1 SGHRS and CDR2 YFSETQ come from the germline V gene. The CDR3 is 15 residues long. The DNA for the CDR3 is TGCGCCAGCCGAACGCTACAGGGGGCTGGAGATACGCAGTATTTT. Its protein is CASRTLQGAGDTQYF. Complete variable domain (other parts from reference TRBV5-1 and TRBJ2-3): KAGVTQTPRYLIKTRGQQVTLSCSPISGHRSVSWYQQTPGQGLQFLFEYFSETQRNKGNFPGRFSGRQFSNSRSEMNVSTLELGDSALYLCASRTLQGAGDTQYFGPGTRLTVL.

This clone was seen just once. This chain joins TRBV9 and TRBJ2-3; maybe TRBD2 (6 bases). V lost 2 bases and J 4 bases, leaving 14 bases between the germline ends. In germline, CDR1 is SGDLS, CDR2 YYNGEE. The CDR3 contains 15 residues. CDR3 coding DNA: TGTGCCAGCAGCGTTTCTAGCGCTATATCAGATACGCAGTATTTT. Residues: CASSVSSAISDTQYF.

The CDR3 region has the DNA TGTGCCAGCTCACCGGGACAGGGTGCAACTAATGAAAAACTGTTTTTT. Its protein product is CASSPGQGATNEKLFF. The gene calls are TRBV18 and TRBJ1-4, with 9 bases fitting TRBD1. CDR3 size: 16 residues. V shed 3 bases, J shed 0 bases, and the junction held 2 bases outside the gene matches. Germline CDR1 KGHSH, CDR2 LQKENI.

The V call is TRBV5-1, the J call TRBJ2-7; 10 bases are shared with TRBD1. The CDR3 runs to 15 residues. The germline gives CDR1 SGHRS, CDR2 YFSETQ. Trimming cost V 4 bases and J 3 bases; bases outside gene matches: 7. The chain's CDR3 is CASSRDRGPFYEQYF. DNA of the CDR3: TGCGCCAGCAGCCGGGACAGGGGCCCATTCTACGAGCAGTACTTC.

This rearrangement joins TRBV4-1 to TRBJ1-5; D remains unclear. The germline gives CDR1 MGHRA, CDR2 YSYEKL. Trimming pared 1 base from V and 4 bases from J, leaving 20 bases between. This CDR3 has 18 amino acids. CDR3 in DNA: TGCGCCAGCAGCCAAGGCTCCTTGAGACGCGGGATTAATCAGCCCCAGCATTTT. Translation: CASSQGSLRRGINQPQHF.

The rearrangement links TRBV5-1 to TRBJ1-6; 8 bases match TRBD1. The CDR3 sequence is 15 residues long. Looked up from germline, CDR1 is SGHRS and CDR2 is YFSETQ. V trimming: 0 bases; J trimming: 9 bases; junction bases outside the gene matches: 5. Written as DNA, the CDR3 is TGCGCCAGCAGCTTGGGACAGGGGTTGGGTTCACCCCTCCACTTT. It is translated as CASSLGQGLGSPLHF.

The V call is TRBV19, the J call TRBJ1-5; D remains unclear. The CDR3 spans 16 residues. Looked up from germline, CDR1 is LNHDA and CDR2 is SQIVND (reference sequence). V lost 5 bases to trimming and J lost 0 bases, with 14 bases between them. The CDR3 coding sequence is TGTGCCAGTAGTTACAAGGGAGCTTATAGCAATCAGCCCCAGCATTTT. Translated: CASSYKGAYSNQPQHF.

V usage is TRBV5-6 and J usage is TRBJ1-1, with D possibly being TRBD1 (5 bases). Germline lookup yields CDR1 SGHDT and CDR2 YYEEEE. This CDR3 comprises 19 residues. The ends were cut back, 2 bases at V and 0 bases at J, with 23 bases in the middle. CDR3 sequence (DNA): TGTGCCAGCAGCTTATTTGTTGGGGGGACGGGACTCGTGAACACTGAAGCTTTCTTT. It codes for CASSLFVGGTGLVNTEAFF. Using reference TRBV5-6 and TRBJ1-1 for the parts outside the CDR3, the full variable domain is DAGVTQSPTHLIKTRGQQVTLRCSPKSGHDTVSWYQQALGQGPQFIFQYYEEEERQRGNFPDRFSGHQFPNYSSELNVNALLLGDSALYLCASSLFVGGTGLVNTEAFFGQGTRLTVV.

The rearrangement joins TRBV5-1 to TRBJ1-1, with a weak D call TRBD1 (6 bases). The germline gives CDR1 SGHRS, CDR2 YFSETQ. V lost 5 bases, J lost 0 bases, and 14 bases lay in between. This CDR3 spans 15 amino acids. CDR3 DNA: TGCGCCAGCAGAATCCGGGGGGCCATGAACACTGAAGCTTTCTTT. This encodes CASRIRGAMNTEAFF.

A note on this clone: Sequence at one end of the junction differs from germline and may be a read error. This chain links TRBV7-9 with TRBJ1-2, with D unresolved. There are 12 residues in the CDR3. The V gene's germline CDR1 is SEHNR and CDR2 FQNEAQ (reference sequence). This CDR3 reads CSSSVATDGYTF. CDR3 coding DNA: TGTTCCAGCAGCGTAGCAACGGATGGCTACACCTTC.

The V call is TRBV5-5, the J call TRBJ1-1, with D hard to call. Looked up from germline, CDR1 is SGHKS and CDR2 is YYEKEE (reference sequence). V was pared by 4 bases and J by 0 bases, with 4 bases between. CDR3 length equals 12 residues. Here the CDR3 DNA reads TGTGCCAGCAGCCAGATGAACACTGAAGCTTTCTTT. Protein: CASSQMNTEAFF.